This entry lists 9 T cell receptor beta chains sequenced from one sample in a study of CD8 T cells in ankylosing spondylitis. TCRdb called the 5' RACE reads again in MiXCR, with one record for every CDR3 protein. The sample shows 250,000 to 300,000 distinct CDR3 sequences, 15% to 20% of them seen only once. The material sequenced was blood, either unsorted or a sorted T cell fraction (not recorded which). The receptors were sampled from a male donor with ankylosing spondylitis or in good health (not recorded which).

Concerning this clonotype: The junction and the germline gene differ at one end; a read error may be behind it. The chain uses TRBV6-5 and TRBJ1-2; TRBD1 is a possible D gene (6 bases). This CDR3 spans 13 amino acids. Germline CDR1 MNHEY, CDR2 SVGAGI. CDR3 nucleotide sequence: TGTGCCAGCAGTTGGGTGCAGGGGCGCCCTAAGGCCTTC. Encoded protein: CASSWVQGRPKAF.

The table lists this clonotype with a few counts. The V gene is TRBV10-3, the J gene TRBJ2-7; the D is unclear. CDR1 is ENHRY and CDR2 is SYGVKD in the germline V gene. The germline V and J ends were trimmed by 3 bases and 3 bases, with 12 bases remaining between them. The CDR3 length is 14 residues. The CDR3 sequence: CAISEEIGSYEQYF. CDR3 DNA sequence: TGTGCCATCAGTGAAGAAATCGGCAGCTACGAGCAGTACTTC.

The chain combines TRBV6-5 with TRBJ2-3, with 7 bases matching TRBD1. The length of the CDR3 is 16 residues. Germline V gene lookup returns CDR1 MNHEY and CDR2 SVGAGI. J was trimmed by 2 bases and V by 0 bases; bases with no gene match: 5. The CDR3 coding sequence is TGTGCCAGCAGTTACTCCACAGGGGATTTCACAGATACGCAGTATTTT. This gives the protein CASSYSTGDFTDTQYF.

This chain links TRBV7-3 with TRBJ2-1; D gene uncertain. CDR1 is SGHTA and CDR2 is FQGTGA in the germline V gene. V was pared by 4 bases and J by 7 bases, with 11 bases between. The CDR3 extends over 13 amino acids. The CDR3 nucleotides are TGTGCCAGCAGCTCAGGTCTTTCTAATGAGCAGTTCTTC. It encodes CASSSGLSNEQFF.

This clonotype was seen more than once but under ten times. This rearrangement joins TRBV27 to TRBJ1-5; perhaps TRBD1 as D (5 bases). Germline-derived CDR1 and CDR2 are MNHEY and SMNVEV (reference sequence). The CDR3 sequence is 14 residues long. Trimming left V 6 bases short and J 0 bases short, with 9 bases between. This CDR3 is CASSERGSNQPQHF. The CDR3, as DNA: TGTGCCAGCAGCGAGAGGGGTAGCAATCAGCCCCAGCATTTT.

A word on this clonotype: It may be a read error: a sequence one base away is much more abundant. J is TRBJ2-7 and V is TRBV4-1; 11 nucleotides align to TRBD1. Germline assignment: CDR1 MGHRA and CDR2 YSYEKL. This CDR3 has 16 amino acids. This CDR3 reads CTSSPTSGTGGYEQYF. The CDR3, as DNA: TGCACCAGCAGCCCGACCTCCGGGACAGGGGGTTACGAGCAGTACTTC.

V gene TRBV11-2 combines with J gene TRBJ2-1; D might be TRBD2 (5 bases). Germline lookup yields CDR1 SGHAT and CDR2 FQNNGV. The CDR3 sequence is 15 residues long. Between the trimmed V and J ends, which lost 5 bases and 9 bases, there was a span of 20 bases. CDR3 residues: CASSLGSRGYGEQFF. CDR3 bases: TGTGCCAGCAGCCTTGGGTCCCGCGGGTATGGTGAGCAGTTCTTC.

Regarding this clonotype: A read error may account for a junction end that differs from germline. The rearrangement joins TRBV7-2 to TRBJ2-7, with D possibly TRBD2 on 6 matching bases. The CDR3 extends over 12 amino acids. Germline lookup yields CDR1 SGHTA and CDR2 FQGNSA. CDR3 nucleotides: TGTGCCAGCAGGTTAGCGGAGACAGAGCAGTACTTC. Its protein is CASRLAETEQYF.

This clonotype was counted only a few times. CDR3 region: CSASRLSGDRGMYEQYF. Here the CDR3 DNA reads TGCAGTGCTAGTCGACTCTCGGGGGACAGGGGCATGTACGAGCAGTACTTC. This chain links TRBV20-1 with TRBJ2-7, with 10 bases lining up with TRBD1. CDR1 DFQATT and CDR2 SNEGSKA come from the germline V gene (reference sequence). V gave up 3 bases and J gave up 4 bases; unmatched junction bases: 15. The CDR3 spans 17 residues.